This TCR beta chain derives from a study of cytomegalovirus exposure and HLA in healthy donors. Overall study results and limits: Reports state that TCR beta sequences accurately predicted most subjects' HLA-A and HLA-B alleles.

Both 60 Vbeta primers and 13 Jbeta primers went into the PCR. Sequencing was performed with immunoSEQ multiplex PCR; in TCRdb, only in-frame clones are kept and a portion is missing. The table includes about 190,000 clones, about four fifths detected once. This CDR3 has 15 amino acids. The V end was cut by 1 base, the J end by 0 bases, with 6 bases between. Germline V lookup: CDR1 MGHRA, CDR2 YSYEKL. Worth noting for this clone: The antigen is unknown.

Sequences were obtained from PBMCs. This chain links TRBV4-1 with TRBJ2-2; D call uncertain. The receptor comes from a man under 40 in good health and CMV-seropositive. For the CDR3, the DNA is TGCGCCAGCAGCCAAGGAGGCACGAACACCGGGGAGCTGTTTTTT. It specifies CASSQGGTNTGELFF.